One sample yielded the 10 T cell receptor beta chains listed below, sequenced in a study of T-cell memory formation after mild COVID-19. TCRdb fed the 5' RACE reads into MiXCR, producing one record per CDR3 protein. Among 250,000 to 300,000 distinct CDR3 sequences listed, 15% to 20% were seen once. Sequenced: PBMCs or a T cell subset sorted from them (not recorded which). Receptors originate from a man aged 18 to 29 who had mild COVID-19 (a few samples of this study predate the infection). Cell type and time point are not known.

The chain employs TRBV6-5 and TRBJ2-2; D gene ambiguous. The CDR3 spans 15 residues. V was clipped by 11 bases and J by 4 bases, with 20 bases between them. Germline-derived CDR1 and CDR2 are MNHEY and SVGAGI. For the CDR3, the DNA is TGTGCCTCCGGCACTGCGCTGCAAGGCACCGGGGAGCTGTTTTTT. It is translated as CASGTALQGTGELFF.

The chain joins TRBV9 to TRBJ2-3; D is uncertain. The CDR3 extends over 13 amino acids. From germline, CDR1 is SGDLS and CDR2 YYNGEE. V lost 0 bases to trimming and J lost 6 bases, with 8 bases between them. The CDR3 sequence is CASSVGAQDTQYF. CDR3 coding DNA: TGTGCCAGCAGCGTAGGGGCGCAGGATACGCAGTATTTT.

The chain links TRBV10-3 to TRBJ2-1, with D perhaps TRBD2 (5 bases). This CDR3 is 12 amino acids long. Trimming pared 3 bases from V and 7 bases from J, leaving 7 bases between. Germline lookup yields CDR1 ENHRY and CDR2 SYGVKD. The CDR3 protein is CAISEGGNEQFF. The DNA of the CDR3 is TGTGCCATCAGTGAAGGAGGAAATGAGCAGTTCTTC.

The chain recombines TRBV4-2 with TRBJ1-1; 10 bases map to TRBD1. V was pared by 4 bases and J by 0 bases, with 20 bases of the junction left unmatched. The CDR3 runs to 21 residues. The germline V gene has CDR1 LGHNA and CDR2 YNFKEQ. This CDR3 is CASSRRAGTGERGRMNTEAFF. The CDR3 DNA is TGTGCCAGCAGCCGCCGGGCCGGGACAGGGGAAAGGGGGAGAATGAACACTGAAGCTTTCTTT.

The chain has TRBV29-1 and TRBJ2-3; 8 bases are a match to TRBD1. Germline V gene lookup returns CDR1 SQVTM and CDR2 ANQGSEA. This CDR3 has 14 residues. V was pared by 5 bases and J by 0 bases, with 4 bases of the junction left unmatched. The CDR3 coding sequence is TGCAGCGTTTCGGGACAGGACAGCACAGATACGCAGTATTTT. Amino acids: CSVSGQDSTDTQYF.

This clonotype was seen ten or more times. The chain couples TRBV6-1 to TRBJ1-2, with TRBD1 identical over 8 bases. This CDR3 comprises 14 residues. J was trimmed by 4 bases and V by 8 bases; bases with no gene match: 9. CDR1 is MNHNS, CDR2 SASEGT, per germline. The CDR3 is CASHVGTGPYGYTF. CDR3 nucleotides: TGTGCCAGCCACGTGGGGACAGGCCCCTATGGCTACACCTTC.

The genes are TRBV4-3 and TRBJ1-1; no reliable D call. The CDR3 totals 14 residues. Germline CDR1 reads LGHNA; CDR2 reads YSLEER. V was clipped by 0 bases and J by 12 bases, with 17 bases between them. In DNA, the CDR3 is TGCGCCAGCAGCCAAGATAGAGGGCCACCCCAGACTTTCTTT. This encodes CASSQDRGPPQTFF.

In its sample, this clonotype was seen a few times. The genes are TRBV11-2 and TRBJ2-5; tentatively, D is TRBD1 (6 bases). V lost 1 base and J 5 bases, leaving 14 bases between the germline ends. The CDR3 totals 15 residues. Per the germline V gene, CDR1 is SGHAT and CDR2 is FQNNGV. This chain's CDR3 is CASSLGTGKRETQYF. As DNA, the CDR3 is TGTGCCAGCAGCTTAGGTACAGGGAAAAGGGAGACCCAGTACTTC.

The V call is TRBV7-9, the J call TRBJ1-2; 7 bases map to TRBD1. V lost 8 bases and J lost 0; bases outside the gene matches: 9. The CDR3 is 15 residues long. CDR1 and CDR2 from the germline V gene are SEHNR and FQNEAQ (reference sequence). CDR3 sequence: CASRQGRTSNYGYTF. The CDR3 DNA reads as TGTGCCAGCCGACAGGGTAGGACTTCTAACTATGGCTACACCTTC.

This clonotype was found a few times. This chain uses TRBV5-4 with TRBJ2-6; D possibly corresponds to TRBD2 (6 bases). Per the germline V gene, CDR1 is SGHNT and CDR2 is YYREEE (reference sequence). There are 15 residues in the CDR3. Between the trimmed V and J ends, which lost 4 bases and 2 bases, there was a span of 10 bases. The CDR3 loop is CASSPPGAGANVLTF. CDR3 DNA: TGTGCCAGCAGCCCGCCGGGGGCTGGGGCCAACGTCCTGACTTTC.